This TCR beta chain was obtained from a study of blood T cell repertoires in COVID-19 (dated by TCRdb to 2020 to 2021). Study-wide context: Samples covering the acute and convalescent phases of COVID-19 were provided by collaborators in the United States, Italy and Spain. Subjects who had been exposed to COVID-19, were actively infected with it, or had recovered from it provided the deeply sampled blood TCRbeta repertoires that made up the dataset. The repertoires were made available in a free public database intended to serve as a resource for research on the immune response to SARS-CoV-2. The samples were drawn from two sources: the first 160 participants of the ongoing ImmuneRACE study, and fewer than 1,500 subjects contributed by 6 global collaborators. Nearly every sample came with metadata listing a de-identified subject ID, COVID-19 status, age in years and sex. The material from the prospective study consisted of cDNA or gDNA derived from T cells, B-cell-depleted T cells, or PBMCs. Where available, HLA class I and class II types were taken from metadata supplied by the sample provider and were not determined by assay-based typing.

The germline V end is reduced by 3 bases and the J end by 1 base; junction bases left unmatched: 1. For CDR1 and CDR2, the germline V gene lists SQVTM and ANQGSEA. From the cysteine through the phenylalanine, the CDR3 covers 13 amino acids. CDR3 DNA only is kept here, 39 bases in frame from base 1. Beyond this particular receptor, the publication reports: Clinical and demographic metadata were provided uncurated, with the amount varying by source and participant.

TCRbeta CDR3 regions were amplified from genomic DNA by means of the immunoSEQ Assay, a bias-controlled multiplex PCR. Regarding the original processing steps: The number of nucleated cells in each sample was estimated from the amplification of reference gene primers within the assay. Sequence reads were collapsed and filtered to measure the absolute abundance of every unique TCRbeta CDR3 rearrangement. Productive Simpson clonality was computed per sample as the square root of Simpson's diversity index over productive rearrangements. TCRdb stores this immuneACCESS table with in-frame sequences only. Part of the clones is absent; in the studies checked, under half of the shortfall reflects unresolved V genes, and no reason is known for the rest. V and J calls and clone size are as listed in that table; D and trimming were resolved from the DNA. The sample table shows roughly 92,000 clones, and roughly 84% are seen once. The ten largest clones take up 30% to 35% of the sample.

This clone was seen more than once but under ten times. Its antigen remains unidentified. Base qualities are not recorded, but no much larger clone differs from it by a single base. Each collaborating institution followed its own protocols to collect whole blood in K2EDTA tubes. For TCRbeta analysis, collaborator samples were shipped as frozen whole blood, as isolated PBMCs, or as DNA extracted from either sample type. The chain is made from TRBV29-1 and TRBJ2-3; a stretch of 7 junction bases matches TRBD1. Sequenced sample: peripheral blood. This TCR came from a woman of 80 years or more with active or convalescent COVID-19. The sequence in DNA is TGCAGCGTTGACCAGGGGGGCACAGATACGCAGTATTTT. It encodes CSVDQGGTDTQYF.